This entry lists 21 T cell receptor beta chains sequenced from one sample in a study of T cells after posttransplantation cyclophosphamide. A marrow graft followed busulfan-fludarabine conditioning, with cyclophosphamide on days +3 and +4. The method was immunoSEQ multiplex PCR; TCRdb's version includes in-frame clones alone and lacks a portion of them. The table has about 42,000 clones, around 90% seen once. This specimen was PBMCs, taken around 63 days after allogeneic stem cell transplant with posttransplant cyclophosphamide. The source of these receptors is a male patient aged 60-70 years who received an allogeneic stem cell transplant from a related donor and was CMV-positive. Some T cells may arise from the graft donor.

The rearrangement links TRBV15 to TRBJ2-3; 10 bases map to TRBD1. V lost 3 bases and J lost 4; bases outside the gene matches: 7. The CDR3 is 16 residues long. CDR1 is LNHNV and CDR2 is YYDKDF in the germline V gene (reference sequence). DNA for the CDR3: TGTGCCACCAGCAGGGGGGTGGGACAGGGGTCAGATACGCAGTATTTT. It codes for CATSRGVGQGSDTQYF.

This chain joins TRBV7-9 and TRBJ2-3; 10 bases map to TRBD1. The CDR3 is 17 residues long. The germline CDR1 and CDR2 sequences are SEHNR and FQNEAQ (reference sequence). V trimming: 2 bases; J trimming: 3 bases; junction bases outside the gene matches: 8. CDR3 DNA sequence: TGTGCCAGCAGCTTACCGGACAGGGGGAGAGGTACAGATACGCAGTATTTT. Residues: CASSLPDRGRGTDTQYF.

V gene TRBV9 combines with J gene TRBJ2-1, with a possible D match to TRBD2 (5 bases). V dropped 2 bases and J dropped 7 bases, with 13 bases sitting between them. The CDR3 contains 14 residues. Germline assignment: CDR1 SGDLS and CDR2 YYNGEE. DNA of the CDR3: TGTGCCAGCAGCGTCTCCCTAGCCGGGAATGAGCAGTTCTTC. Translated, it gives CASSVSLAGNEQFF. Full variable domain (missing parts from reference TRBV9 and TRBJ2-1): DSGVTQTPKHLITATGQRVTLRCSPRSGDLSVYWYQQSLDQGLQFLIQYYNGEERAKGNILERFSAQQFPDLHSELNLSSLELGDSALYFCASSVSLAGNEQFFGPGTRLTVL.

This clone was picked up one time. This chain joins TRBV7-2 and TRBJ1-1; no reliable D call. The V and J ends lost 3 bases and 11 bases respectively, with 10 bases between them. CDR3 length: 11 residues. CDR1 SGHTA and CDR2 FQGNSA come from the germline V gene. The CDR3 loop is CASSFRFLAFF. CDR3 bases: TGTGCCAGCAGCTTTAGATTCTTGGCTTTCTTT.

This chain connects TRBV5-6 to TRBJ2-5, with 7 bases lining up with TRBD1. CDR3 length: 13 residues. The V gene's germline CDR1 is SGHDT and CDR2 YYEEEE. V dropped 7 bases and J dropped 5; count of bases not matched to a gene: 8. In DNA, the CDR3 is TGTGCCAGCTCCGGACAGGTCGGTGAGACCCAGTACTTC. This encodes CASSGQVGETQYF. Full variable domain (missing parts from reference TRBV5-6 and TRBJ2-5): DAGVTQSPTHLIKTRGQQVTLRCSPKSGHDTVSWYQQALGQGPQFIFQYYEEEERQRGNFPDRFSGHQFPNYSSELNVNALLLGDSALYLCASSGQVGETQYFGPGTRLLVL.

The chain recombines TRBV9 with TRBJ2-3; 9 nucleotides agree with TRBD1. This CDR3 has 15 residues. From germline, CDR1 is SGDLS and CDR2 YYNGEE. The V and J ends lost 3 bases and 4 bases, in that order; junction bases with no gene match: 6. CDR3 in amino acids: CASSETGGWADTQYF. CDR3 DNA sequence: TGTGCCAGCAGCGAGACAGGGGGGTGGGCAGATACGCAGTATTTT. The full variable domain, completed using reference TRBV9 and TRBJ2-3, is DSGVTQTPKHLITATGQRVTLRCSPRSGDLSVYWYQQSLDQGLQFLIQYYNGEERAKGNILERFSAQQFPDLHSELNLSSLELGDSALYFCASSETGGWADTQYFGPGTRLTVL.

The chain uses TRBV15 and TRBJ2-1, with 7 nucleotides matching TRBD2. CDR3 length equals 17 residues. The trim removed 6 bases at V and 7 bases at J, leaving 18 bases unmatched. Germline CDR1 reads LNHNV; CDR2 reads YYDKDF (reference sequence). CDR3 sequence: CATSKRISGLNANEQFF. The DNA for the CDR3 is TGTGCCACCAGTAAACGCATTAGCGGGCTTAATGCAAATGAGCAGTTCTTC.

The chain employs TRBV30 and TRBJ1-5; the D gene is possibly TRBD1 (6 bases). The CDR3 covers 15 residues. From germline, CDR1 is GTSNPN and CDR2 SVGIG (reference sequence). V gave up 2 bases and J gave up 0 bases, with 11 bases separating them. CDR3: CAWSLGTYSNQPQHF. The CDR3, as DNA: TGTGCCTGGAGTCTCGGGACATATAGCAATCAGCCCCAGCATTTT.

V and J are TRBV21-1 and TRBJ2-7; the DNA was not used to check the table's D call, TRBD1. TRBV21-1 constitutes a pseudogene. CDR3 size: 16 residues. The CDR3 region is CASSKEGGTGAYEQYF. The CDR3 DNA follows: TGTGCCAGCAGCAAAGAAGGCGGGACAGGGGCCTACGAGCAGTACTTC.

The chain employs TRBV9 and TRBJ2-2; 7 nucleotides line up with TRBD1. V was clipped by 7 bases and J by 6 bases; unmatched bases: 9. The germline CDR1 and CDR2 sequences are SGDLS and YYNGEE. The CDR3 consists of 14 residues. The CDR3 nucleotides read TGTGCCAGCTCCCGAGGGGGCTACGCCGGGGAGCTGTTTTTT. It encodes CASSRGGYAGELFF.

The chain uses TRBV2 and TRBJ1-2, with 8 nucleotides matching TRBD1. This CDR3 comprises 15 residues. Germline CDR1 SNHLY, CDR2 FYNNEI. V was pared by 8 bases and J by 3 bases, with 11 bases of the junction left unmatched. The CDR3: CASSLSAGGDYGYTF. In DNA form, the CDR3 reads TGTGCCAGCTCTCTCTCGGCAGGGGGCGACTATGGCTACACCTTC.

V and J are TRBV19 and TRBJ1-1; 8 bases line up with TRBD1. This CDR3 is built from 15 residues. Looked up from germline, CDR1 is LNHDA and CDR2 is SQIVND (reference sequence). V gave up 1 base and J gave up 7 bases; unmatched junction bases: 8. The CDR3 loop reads CASSIASGGRNEAFF. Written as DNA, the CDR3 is TGTGCCAGTAGTATAGCTTCAGGGGGCAGGAATGAAGCTTTCTTT. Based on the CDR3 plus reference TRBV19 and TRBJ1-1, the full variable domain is DGGITQSPKYLFRKEGQNVTLSCEQNLNHDAMYWYRQDPGQGLRLIYYSQIVNDFQKGDIAEGYSVSREKKESFPLTVTSAQKNPTAFYLCASSIASGGRNEAFFGQGTRLTVV.

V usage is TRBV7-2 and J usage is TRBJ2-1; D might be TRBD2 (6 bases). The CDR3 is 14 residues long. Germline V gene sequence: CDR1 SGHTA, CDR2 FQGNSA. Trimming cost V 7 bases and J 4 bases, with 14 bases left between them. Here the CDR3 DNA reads TGTGCCAGCACTCCGGGACTGGAGTACAATGAGCAGTTCTTC. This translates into CASTPGLEYNEQFF.

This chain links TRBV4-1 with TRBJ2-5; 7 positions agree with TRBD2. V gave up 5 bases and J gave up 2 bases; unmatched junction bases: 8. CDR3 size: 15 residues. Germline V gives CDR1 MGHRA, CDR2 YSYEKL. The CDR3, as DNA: TGCGCCAGCAGCTACCGGGGGGAACCTCAAGAGACCCAGTACTTC. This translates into CASSYRGEPQETQYF.

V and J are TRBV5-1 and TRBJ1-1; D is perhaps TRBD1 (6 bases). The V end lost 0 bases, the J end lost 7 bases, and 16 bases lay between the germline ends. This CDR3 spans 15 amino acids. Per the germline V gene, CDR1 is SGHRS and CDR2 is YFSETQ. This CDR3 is CASSLDPTGTIEAFF. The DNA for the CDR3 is TGCGCCAGCAGCTTGGACCCAACAGGGACGATTGAAGCTTTCTTT.

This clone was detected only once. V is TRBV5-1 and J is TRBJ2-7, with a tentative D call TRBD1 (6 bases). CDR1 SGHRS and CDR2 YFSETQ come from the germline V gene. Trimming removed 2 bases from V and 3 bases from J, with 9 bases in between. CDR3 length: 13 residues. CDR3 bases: TGCGCCAGCAGCTTCCGGGACATCTACGAGCAGTACGTC. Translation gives CASSFRDIYEQYV.

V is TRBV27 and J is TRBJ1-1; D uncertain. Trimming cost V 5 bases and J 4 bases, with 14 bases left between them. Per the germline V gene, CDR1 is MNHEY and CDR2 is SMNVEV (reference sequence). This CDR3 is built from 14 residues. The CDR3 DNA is TGTGCCAGCAGTCCCCTTGAGGGTTTCACTGAAGCTTTCTTT. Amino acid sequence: CASSPLEGFTEAFF.

The CDR3 sequence is CAWGGDLETQYF. The CDR3 DNA reads TGTGCCTGGGGGGGGGATTTAGAGACCCAGTACTTC. V usage is TRBV30 and J usage is TRBJ2-5; 7 bases match TRBD2. The CDR3 spans 12 residues. Losses at the gene ends were 5 bases for V and 4 bases for J; bases not matched to a gene: 4. CDR1 and CDR2 from the germline V gene are GTSNPN and SVGIG (reference sequence).

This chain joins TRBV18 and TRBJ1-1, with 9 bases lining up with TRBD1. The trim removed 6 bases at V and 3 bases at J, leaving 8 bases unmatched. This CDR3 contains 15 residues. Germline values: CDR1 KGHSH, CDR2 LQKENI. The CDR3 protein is CASSGPQGADTEAFF. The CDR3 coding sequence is TGTGCCAGCTCCGGACCACAGGGGGCTGACACTGAAGCTTTCTTT.

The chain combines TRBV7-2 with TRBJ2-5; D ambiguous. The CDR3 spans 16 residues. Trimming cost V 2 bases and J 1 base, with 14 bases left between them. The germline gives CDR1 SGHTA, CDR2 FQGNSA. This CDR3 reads CASSLWLSASQETQYF. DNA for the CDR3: TGTGCCAGCAGCTTATGGCTCAGCGCCTCCCAAGAGACCCAGTACTTC.

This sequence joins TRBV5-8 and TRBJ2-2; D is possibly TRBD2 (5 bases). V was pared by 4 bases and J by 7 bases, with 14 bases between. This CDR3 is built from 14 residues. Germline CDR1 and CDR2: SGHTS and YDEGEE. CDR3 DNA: TGTGCCAGCAGCCCGCCGGGGTGGGGCGGGGAGCTGTTTTTT. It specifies CASSPPGWGGELFF.